These 13 T cell receptor beta chains originate from one sample sequenced in a study of cytomegalovirus exposure and HLA in healthy donors. Primers included in the PCR were 60 Vbeta and 13 Jbeta primers. Using immunoSEQ multiplex PCR, the repertoire was profiled, and TCRdb retains in-frame clones only, with some absent. The sample lists approximately 160,000 clones; roughly 79% were seen once. The specimen sequenced was PBMCs. These receptors all come from a woman aged 40 to 49 in good health and CMV-seronegative.

This sequence joins TRBV11-3 and TRBJ2-1; TRBD2 matches 8 bases. This CDR3 has 16 amino acids. Germline CDR1 SGHNT, CDR2 YENEEA. V was pared by 2 bases and J by 10 bases, with 13 bases of the junction left unmatched. The CDR3 here is CASSLRSGRIVGEQFF. CDR3 nucleotide sequence: TGTGCCAGCAGCTTAAGAAGCGGGAGAATCGTGGGCGAGCAGTTCTTC.

This clone has more than one count but fewer than ten. The chain recombines TRBV7-2 with TRBJ2-1, with D possibly TRBD2 on 5 matching bases. From germline, CDR1 is SGHTA and CDR2 FQGNSA. The length of the CDR3 is 15 residues. The V end lost 2 bases, the J end lost 2 bases, and 10 bases lay between the germline ends. The CDR3: CASSLNSATYNEQFF. CDR3 sequence (DNA): TGTGCCAGCAGCTTAAATAGCGCCACCTACAATGAGCAGTTCTTC.

The CDR3 DNA is TGTGCCAGCAGTGGGTGGACGGGAGGGCCGGGGGAGACCCAGTACTTC. This codes for CASSGWTGGPGETQYF. J is TRBJ2-5 and V is TRBV2; 8 bases map to TRBD2. The CDR3 loop spans 16 amino acids. CDR1 and CDR2 (germline): SNHLY, FYNNEI. The trim removed 4 bases at V and 5 bases at J, leaving 12 bases unmatched.

A few counts support this clone. This CDR3 is also generated by other DNA sequences in the sample. V is TRBV6-5 and J is TRBJ1-3; 7 bases map to TRBD1. Trimming cost V 0 bases and J 8 bases; bases outside gene matches: 4. The CDR3 sequence is 14 residues long. The V gene's germline CDR1 is MNHEY and CDR2 SVGAGI. The CDR3 DNA is TGTGCCAGCAGTTACTCCCCTACAGGGGACACCATATATTTT. The encoded protein is CASSYSPTGDTIYF.

The chain has TRBV18 and TRBJ2-1; 7 nucleotides agree with TRBD1. Germline V gives CDR1 KGHSH, CDR2 LQKENI. The CDR3 spans 16 residues. Trimming took 6 bases from V and 6 from J; bases not matched to a gene: 14. The CDR3 reads CASSLTQGSGSNEQFF. The DNA for the CDR3 is TGTGCCAGCTCTCTTACACAGGGGAGTGGCTCCAATGAGCAGTTCTTC.

The rearrangement links TRBV19 to TRBJ1-1, with a possible D match to TRBD1 (5 bases). Trimming left V 3 bases short and J 4 bases short, with 18 bases between. Germline assignment: CDR1 LNHDA and CDR2 SQIVND (reference sequence). CDR3 length: 16 residues. The CDR3 loop reads CASSMRQGLVPTEAFF. The CDR3 DNA reads TGTGCCAGTAGTATGAGGCAGGGTCTGGTACCCACTGAAGCTTTCTTT.

This chain connects TRBV10-3 to TRBJ1-1; no clear D gene. V lost 0 bases and J lost 7, with 15 bases in between. Germline CDR1 and CDR2: ENHRY and SYGVKD. The CDR3 covers 15 residues. DNA of the CDR3: TGTGCCATCAGTGAGTCCCTTACAGAGAATCATGAAGCTTTCTTT. Its protein is CAISESLTENHEAFF.

On this clone itself: The sample contains more than one DNA sequence encoding this CDR3. The V call is TRBV5-1, the J call TRBJ1-1; D possibly corresponds to TRBD1 (6 bases). Germline CDR1 is SGHRS and CDR2 is YFSETQ. Trimming stripped 4 bases from V and 3 bases from J, with 16 bases between. The CDR3 runs to 15 residues. This CDR3 reads CASSLVGGADTEAFF. The CDR3 bases are TGCGCCAGCAGCCTTGTTGGGGGGGCGGACACTGAAGCTTTCTTT. Based on the CDR3 plus reference TRBV5-1 and TRBJ1-1, the full variable domain is KAGVTQTPRYLIKTRGQQVTLSCSPISGHRSVSWYQQTPGQGLQFLFEYFSETQRNKGNFPGRFSGRQFSNSRSEMNVSTLELGDSALYLCASSLVGGADTEAFFGQGTRLTVV.

Only a few counts were recorded for this clone. The chain combines TRBV6-1 with TRBJ1-2, with D tentatively TRBD1 (6 bases). CDR3 length: 13 amino acids. Trimming shortened V by 11 bases and J by 2 bases, and 15 bases separated the two germline ends. Germline V CDR1 and CDR2: MNHNS, SASEGT. This chain's CDR3 is CACHSGQNYGYTF. CDR3 nucleotides: TGTGCCTGTCACTCGGGACAAAACTATGGCTACACCTTC.

The chain links TRBV11-2 to TRBJ1-2, with a weak D call TRBD1 (5 bases). The germline gives CDR1 SGHAT, CDR2 FQNNGV. This CDR3 has 13 amino acids. The germline V and J ends were trimmed by 1 base and 7 bases, with 10 bases remaining between them. The CDR3: CASSLGRALGYTF. DNA for the CDR3: TGTGCCAGCAGCTTAGGCAGGGCCCTTGGCTACACCTTC.

Here the CDR3 DNA reads TGTGCCAGTAGACCGACAGGGGAGACGTCTGAAGCTTTCTTT. As protein: CASRPTGETSEAFF. The genes are TRBV19 and TRBJ1-1, with TRBD1 matching 8 bases. V was clipped by 6 bases and J by 6 bases; unmatched bases: 9. Per the germline V gene, CDR1 is LNHDA and CDR2 is SQIVND (reference sequence). CDR3 size: 14 residues. Combining the CDR3 with reference TRBV19 and TRBJ1-1 gives the whole variable domain DGGITQSPKYLFRKEGQNVTLSCEQNLNHDAMYWYRQDPGQGLRLIYYSQIVNDFQKGDIAEGYSVSREKKESFPLTVTSAQKNPTAFYLCASRPTGETSEAFFGQGTRLTVV.

The V and J genes are TRBV10-1 and TRBJ2-2; the match to TRBD2 covers 9 bases. There are 14 residues in the CDR3. The germline CDR1 and CDR2 sequences are WNHNN and SYGVQD (reference sequence). V was pared by 9 bases and J by 5 bases, with 7 bases of the junction left unmatched. CDR3 region: CARLAGVFTGELFF. CDR3 nucleotides: TGCGCCAGATTAGCGGGAGTTTTTACCGGGGAGCTGTTTTTT.

J is TRBJ1-3 and V is TRBV29-1; D uncertain. Trimming cost V 2 bases and J 4 bases, with 6 bases left between them. Germline values: CDR1 SQVTM, CDR2 ANQGSEA. CDR3 length: 12 residues. CDR3 amino acids: CSVEKQGNTIYF. The CDR3 nucleotides read TGCAGCGTTGAAAAACAGGGAAACACCATATATTTT.